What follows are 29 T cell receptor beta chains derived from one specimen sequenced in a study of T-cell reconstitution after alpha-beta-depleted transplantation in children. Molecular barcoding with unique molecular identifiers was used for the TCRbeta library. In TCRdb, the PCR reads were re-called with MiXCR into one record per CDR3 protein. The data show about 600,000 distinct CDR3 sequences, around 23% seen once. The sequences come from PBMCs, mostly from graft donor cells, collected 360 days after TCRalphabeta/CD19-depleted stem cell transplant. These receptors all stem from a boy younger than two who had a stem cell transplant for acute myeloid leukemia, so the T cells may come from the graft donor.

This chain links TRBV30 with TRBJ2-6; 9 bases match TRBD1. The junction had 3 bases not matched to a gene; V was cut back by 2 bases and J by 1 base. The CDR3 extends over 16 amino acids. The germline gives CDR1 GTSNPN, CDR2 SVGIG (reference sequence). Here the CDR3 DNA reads TGTGCCTGGAGTCCGGGACAGGGTTCTGGGGCCAACGTCCTGACTTTC. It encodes CAWSPGQGSGANVLTF.

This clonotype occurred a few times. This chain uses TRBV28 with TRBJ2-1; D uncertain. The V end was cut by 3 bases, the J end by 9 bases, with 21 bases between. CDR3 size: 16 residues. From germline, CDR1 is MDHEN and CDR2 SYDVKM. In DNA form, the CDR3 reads TGTGCCAGCAGTTTCACCGTAAGGATACAGTGGAGTGAGCAGTTCTTC. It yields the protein CASSFTVRIQWSEQFF.

Here the CDR3 DNA reads TGTGCCAGCAGTTACCTCCAGCTCTTGAACACCGGGGAGCTGTTTTTT. It specifies CASSYLQLLNTGELFF. This chain connects TRBV12-3 or TRBV12-4 to TRBJ2-2, with D uncertain. The CDR3 loop spans 16 amino acids. V dropped 4 bases and J dropped 1 base, with 13 bases sitting between them.

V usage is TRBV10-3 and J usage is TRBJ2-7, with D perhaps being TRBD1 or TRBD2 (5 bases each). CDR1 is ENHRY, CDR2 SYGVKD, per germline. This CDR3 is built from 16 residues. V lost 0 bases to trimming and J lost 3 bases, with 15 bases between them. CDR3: CAISESGNGAVYEQYF. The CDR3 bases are TGTGCCATCAGTGAGTCCGGGAACGGGGCGGTCTACGAGCAGTACTTC.

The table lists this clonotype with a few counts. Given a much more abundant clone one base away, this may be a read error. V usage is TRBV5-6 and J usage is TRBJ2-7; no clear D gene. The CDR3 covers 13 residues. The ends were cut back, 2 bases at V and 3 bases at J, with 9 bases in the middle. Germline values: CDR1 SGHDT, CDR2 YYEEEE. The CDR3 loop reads CASSLTPVYEQYF. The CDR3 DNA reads TGTGCCAGCAGCTTAACCCCTGTCTACGAGCAGTACTTC.

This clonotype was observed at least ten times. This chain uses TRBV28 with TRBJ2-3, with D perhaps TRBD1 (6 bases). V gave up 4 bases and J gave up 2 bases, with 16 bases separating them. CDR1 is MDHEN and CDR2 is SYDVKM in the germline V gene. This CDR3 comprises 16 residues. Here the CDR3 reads CASSSDSLYFTDTQYF. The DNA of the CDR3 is TGTGCCAGCAGTTCGGACAGCCTATACTTCACAGATACGCAGTATTTT.

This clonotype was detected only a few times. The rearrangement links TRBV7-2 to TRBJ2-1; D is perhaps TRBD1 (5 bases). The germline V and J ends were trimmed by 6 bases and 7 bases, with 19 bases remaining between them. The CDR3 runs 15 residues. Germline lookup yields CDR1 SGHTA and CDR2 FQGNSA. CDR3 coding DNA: TGTGCCAGCAGTCGACAGTGGATGGATGGGAATGAGCAGTTCTTC. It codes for CASSRQWMDGNEQFF.

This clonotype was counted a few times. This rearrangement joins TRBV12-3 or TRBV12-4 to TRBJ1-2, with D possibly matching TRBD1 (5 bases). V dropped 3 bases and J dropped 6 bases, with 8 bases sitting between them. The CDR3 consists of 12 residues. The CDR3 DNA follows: TGTGCCAGCAGTTTCGACAGCAATGGCTACACCTTC. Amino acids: CASSFDSNGYTF.

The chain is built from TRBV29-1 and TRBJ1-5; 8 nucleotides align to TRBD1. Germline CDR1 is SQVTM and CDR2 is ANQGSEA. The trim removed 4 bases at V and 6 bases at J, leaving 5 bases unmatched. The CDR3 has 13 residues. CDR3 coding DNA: TGCAGCGTTGGTCAGGGGGCAGGTCAGCCCCAGCATTTT. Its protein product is CSVGQGAGQPQHF.

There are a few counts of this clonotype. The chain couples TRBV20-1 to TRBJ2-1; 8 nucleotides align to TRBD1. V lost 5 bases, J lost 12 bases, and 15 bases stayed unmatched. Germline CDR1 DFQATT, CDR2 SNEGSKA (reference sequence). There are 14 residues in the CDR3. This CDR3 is CSASGQGQPMMQFF. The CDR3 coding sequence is TGCAGTGCTTCCGGACAGGGCCAACCAATGATGCAGTTCTTC.

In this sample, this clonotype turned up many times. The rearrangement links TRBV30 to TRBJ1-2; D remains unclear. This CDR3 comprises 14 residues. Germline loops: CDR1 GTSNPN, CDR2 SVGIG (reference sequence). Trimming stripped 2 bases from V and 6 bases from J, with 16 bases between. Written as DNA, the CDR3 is TGTGCCTGGAGTCGGGCCGTCGGGCGCCATGGCTACACCTTC. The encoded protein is CAWSRAVGRHGYTF.

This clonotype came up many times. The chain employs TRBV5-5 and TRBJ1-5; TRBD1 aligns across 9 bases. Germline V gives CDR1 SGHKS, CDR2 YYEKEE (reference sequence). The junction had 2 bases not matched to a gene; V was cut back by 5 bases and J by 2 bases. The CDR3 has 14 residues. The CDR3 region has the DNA TGTGCCAGCAGGGGACAGGGTGGCAATCAGCCCCAGCATTTT. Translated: CASRGQGGNQPQHF. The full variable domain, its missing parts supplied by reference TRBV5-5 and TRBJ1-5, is DAGVTQSPTHLIKTRGQQVTLRCSPISGHKSVSWYQQVLGQGPQFIFQYYEKEERGRGNFPDRFSARQFPNYSSELNVNALLLGDSALYLCASRGQGGNQPQHFGDGTRLSIL.

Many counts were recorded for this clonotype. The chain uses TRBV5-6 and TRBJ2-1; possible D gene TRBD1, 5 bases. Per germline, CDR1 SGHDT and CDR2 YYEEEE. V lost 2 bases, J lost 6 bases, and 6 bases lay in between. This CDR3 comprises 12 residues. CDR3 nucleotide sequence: TGTGCCAGCAGCTTCCAGGGCAATGAGCAGTTCTTC. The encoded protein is CASSFQGNEQFF.

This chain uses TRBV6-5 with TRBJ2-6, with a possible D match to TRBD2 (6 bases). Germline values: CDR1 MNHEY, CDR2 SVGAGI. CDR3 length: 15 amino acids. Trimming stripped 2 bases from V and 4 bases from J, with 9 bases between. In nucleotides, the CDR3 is TGTGCCAGCAGTTACAGGGAGGCCGGGGCCAACGTCCTGACTTTC. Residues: CASSYREAGANVLTF.

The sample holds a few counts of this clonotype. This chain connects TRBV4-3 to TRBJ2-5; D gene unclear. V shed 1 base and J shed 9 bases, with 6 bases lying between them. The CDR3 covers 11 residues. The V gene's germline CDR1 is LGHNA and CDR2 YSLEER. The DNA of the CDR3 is TGCGCCAGCAGCCAAGGGGTGGCCCAGTACTTC. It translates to CASSQGVAQYF.

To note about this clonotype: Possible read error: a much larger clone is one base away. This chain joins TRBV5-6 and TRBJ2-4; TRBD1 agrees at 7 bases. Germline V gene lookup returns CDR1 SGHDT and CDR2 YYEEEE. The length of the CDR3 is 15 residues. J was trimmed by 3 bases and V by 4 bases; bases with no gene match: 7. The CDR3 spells CASSLTGLGKNIQYF. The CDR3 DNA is TGTGCCAGCAGCCTGACAGGGCTCGGCAAAAACATTCAGTACTTC.

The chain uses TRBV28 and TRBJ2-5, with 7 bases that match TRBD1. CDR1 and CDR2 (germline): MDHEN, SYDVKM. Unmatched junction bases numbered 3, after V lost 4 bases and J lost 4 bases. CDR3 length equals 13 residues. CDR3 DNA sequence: TGTGCCAGCAGTTCCACAGGGGTAGAGACCCAGTACTTC. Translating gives CASSSTGVETQYF.

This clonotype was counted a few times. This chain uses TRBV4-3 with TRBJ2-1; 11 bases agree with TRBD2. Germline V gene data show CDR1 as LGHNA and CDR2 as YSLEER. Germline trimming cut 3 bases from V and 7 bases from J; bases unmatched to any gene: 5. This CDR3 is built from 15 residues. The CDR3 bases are TGCGCCAGCAGCCATTTAGCGGGGGGGCCTAATGAGCAGTTCTTC. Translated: CASSHLAGGPNEQFF.

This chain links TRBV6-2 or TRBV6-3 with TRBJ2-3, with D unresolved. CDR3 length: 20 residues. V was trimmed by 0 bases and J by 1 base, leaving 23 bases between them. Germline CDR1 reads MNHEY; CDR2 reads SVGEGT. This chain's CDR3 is CASSYSTLGYPGPGTDTQYF. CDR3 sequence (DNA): TGTGCCAGCAGTTACTCGACCCTAGGTTACCCCGGTCCAGGCACAGATACGCAGTATTTT.

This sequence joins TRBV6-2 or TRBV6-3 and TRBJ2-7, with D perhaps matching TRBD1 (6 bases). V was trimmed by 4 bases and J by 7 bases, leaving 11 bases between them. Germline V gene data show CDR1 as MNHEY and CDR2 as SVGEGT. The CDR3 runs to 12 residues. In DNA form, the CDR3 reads TGTGCCAGCAGTTTTACAGGGCGAGAGCAGTACTTC. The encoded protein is CASSFTGREQYF.

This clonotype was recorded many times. CDR3 DNA sequence: TGCGCCAGCAGCTTGGCTGGGACAGGGGTGCAGTACGAGCAGTACTTC. This translates into CASSLAGTGVQYEQYF. The chain has TRBV5-1 and TRBJ2-7; TRBD1 matches at 10 bases. This CDR3 has 16 amino acids. The trim removed 0 bases at V and 4 bases at J, leaving 7 bases unmatched. Germline lookup yields CDR1 SGHRS and CDR2 YFSETQ.

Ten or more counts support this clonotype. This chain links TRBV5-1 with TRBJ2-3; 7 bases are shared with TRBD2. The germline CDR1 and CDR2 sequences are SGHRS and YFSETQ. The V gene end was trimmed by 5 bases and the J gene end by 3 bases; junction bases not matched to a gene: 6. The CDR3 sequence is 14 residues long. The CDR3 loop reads CASRSRGGTDTQYF. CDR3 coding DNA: TGCGCCAGCAGGTCTAGGGGAGGGACAGATACGCAGTATTTT.

This CDR3 reads CASSQDGRAETQYF. The CDR3 bases are TGCGCCAGCAGCCAAGATGGTAGGGCCGAGACCCAGTACTTC. V usage is TRBV4-1 and J usage is TRBJ2-5; D is unclear. V was shortened by 0 bases and J by 5 bases, with 10 bases between the two germline ends. Germline CDR1 reads MGHRA; CDR2 reads YSYEKL. The length of the CDR3 is 14 residues.

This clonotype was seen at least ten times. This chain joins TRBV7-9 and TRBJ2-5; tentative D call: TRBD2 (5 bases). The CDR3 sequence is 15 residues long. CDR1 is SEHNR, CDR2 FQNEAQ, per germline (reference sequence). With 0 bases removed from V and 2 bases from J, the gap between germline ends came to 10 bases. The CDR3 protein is CASSLAHGLQETQYF. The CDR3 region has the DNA TGTGCCAGCAGCTTAGCCCACGGACTGCAAGAGACCCAGTACTTC.

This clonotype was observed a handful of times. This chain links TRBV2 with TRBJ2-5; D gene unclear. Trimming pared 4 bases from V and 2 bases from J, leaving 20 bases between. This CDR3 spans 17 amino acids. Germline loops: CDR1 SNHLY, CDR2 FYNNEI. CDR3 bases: TGTGCCAGCAGTGCTTTAGGACGGGCTTACAATCAAGAGACCCAGTACTTC. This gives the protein CASSALGRAYNQETQYF.

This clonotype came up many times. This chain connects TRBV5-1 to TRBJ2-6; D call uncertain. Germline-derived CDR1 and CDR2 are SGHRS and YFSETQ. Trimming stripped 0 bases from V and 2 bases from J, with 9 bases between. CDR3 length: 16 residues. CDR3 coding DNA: TGCGCCAGCAGCTTGGTCGCGGAAACTGGGGCCAACGTCCTGACTTTC. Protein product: CASSLVAETGANVLTF.

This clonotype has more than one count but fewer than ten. CDR3 residues: CAISDDRPPETQYF. CDR3 nucleotide sequence: TGTGCCATCAGTGATGACAGGCCACCAGAGACCCAGTACTTC. This chain uses TRBV10-3 with TRBJ2-5; TRBD1 might be the D (6 bases). Trimming stripped 3 bases from V and 4 bases from J, with 12 bases between. The CDR3 has 14 amino acids. In germline, CDR1 is ENHRY, CDR2 SYGVKD.

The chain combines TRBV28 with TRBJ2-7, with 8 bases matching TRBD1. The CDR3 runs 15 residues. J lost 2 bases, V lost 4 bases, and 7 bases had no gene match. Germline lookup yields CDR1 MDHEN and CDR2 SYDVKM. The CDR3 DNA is TGTGCCAGCAGTTCGCCGGGACAGGCCACCTACGAGCAGTACGTC. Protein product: CASSSPGQATYEQYV.

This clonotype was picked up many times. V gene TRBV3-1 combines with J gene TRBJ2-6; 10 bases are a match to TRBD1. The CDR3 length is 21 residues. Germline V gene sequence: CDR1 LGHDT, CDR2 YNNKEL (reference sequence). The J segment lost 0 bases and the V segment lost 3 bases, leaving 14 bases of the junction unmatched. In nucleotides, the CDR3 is TGTGCCAGCAGCCACAAACCTACGACAGGGGGCTTTGGCTCTGGGGCCAACGTCCTGACTTTC. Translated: CASSHKPTTGGFGSGANVLTF. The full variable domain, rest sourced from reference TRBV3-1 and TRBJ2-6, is DTAVSQTPKYLVTQMGNDKSIKCEQNLGHDTMYWYKQDSKKFLKIMFSYNNKELIINETVPNRFSPKSPDKAHLNLHINSLELGDSAVYFCASSHKPTTGGFGSGANVLTFGAGSRLTVL.